These 27 T cell receptor beta chains came from one sample sequenced in a study of cytomegalovirus exposure and HLA in healthy donors. It was with 60 Vbeta and 13 Jbeta primers that the PCR ran. Sequencing was performed with immunoSEQ multiplex PCR; in TCRdb, only in-frame clones are kept and a portion is missing. The repertoire holds some 120,000 clones, with 60% to 85% as singletons. The sequenced material came from PBMCs. These receptors all stem from a human donor in good health.

The J gene is TRBJ2-5, the V gene TRBV19, with a tentative D call TRBD2 (7 bases). Deletions cut 4 bases from V and 5 bases from J, with 17 bases between. This CDR3 contains 15 residues. Germline values: CDR1 LNHDA, CDR2 SQIVND (reference sequence). This chain's CDR3 is CASSTGPGEGETQYF. The DNA of the CDR3 is TGTGCCAGTAGTACAGGACCAGGGGAGGGGGAGACCCAGTACTTC.

A few counts support this clone. The chain carries TRBV6-5 and TRBJ2-7; tentatively, D is TRBD2 (6 bases). Germline CDR1 and CDR2: MNHEY and SVGAGI. V dropped 6 bases and J dropped 0 bases, with 15 bases sitting between them. There are 15 residues in the CDR3. CDR3 nucleotides: TGTGCCAGCAGCAAAGGGAGGTTCGACTCCTACGAGCAGTACTTC. Translating gives CASSKGRFDSYEQYF.

The V and J genes are TRBV12-5 and TRBJ1-1, with D unresolved. There are 13 residues in the CDR3. V shed 5 bases and J shed 1 base, with 8 bases lying between them. Germline CDR1 and CDR2: LGHNT and FRNRAP. CDR3 loop: CASGINPNTEAFF. The CDR3 coding sequence is TGTGCTAGTGGTATAAATCCGAACACTGAAGCTTTCTTT.

The J gene is TRBJ2-3, the V gene TRBV9; 8 nucleotides match TRBD1. The ends lost 0 bases at V and 4 bases at J; junction bases unmatched: 4. The CDR3 is 15 amino acids. Per the germline V gene, CDR1 is SGDLS and CDR2 is YYNGEE. CDR3 residues: CASSVGGTGSDTQYF. CDR3 nucleotide sequence: TGTGCCAGCAGCGTAGGAGGGACAGGATCAGATACGCAGTATTTT.

The gene calls are TRBV5-5 and TRBJ2-7, with 7 nucleotides matching TRBD1. The V and J ends lost 5 bases and 2 bases, in that order; junction bases with no gene match: 7. The germline V gene encodes CDR1 SGHKS and CDR2 YYEKEE (reference sequence). CDR3 size: 14 residues. The CDR3 loop is CASSFGTVTYEQYF. DNA of the CDR3: TGTGCCAGCAGTTTTGGGACAGTCACCTACGAGCAGTACTTC.

The chain links TRBV4-1 to TRBJ2-7, with 7 positions matching TRBD2. This CDR3 is 14 amino acids long. Unmatched junction bases numbered 5, after V lost 1 base and J lost 5 bases. Germline CDR1 and CDR2: MGHRA and YSYEKL. CDR3 in amino acids: CASSQVGGENEQYF. Here the CDR3 DNA reads TGCGCCAGCAGCCAAGTTGGGGGGGAAAACGAGCAGTACTTC.

The chain couples TRBV5-6 to TRBJ2-7; D possibly corresponds to TRBD2 (5 bases). CDR3 size: 14 residues. The V gene lost 4 bases and the J gene lost 5 bases, with 16 bases spanning the gap. Germline V CDR1 and CDR2: SGHDT, YYEEEE. The CDR3 reads CASSDRGSPHEQYF. The DNA of the CDR3 is TGTGCCAGCAGCGATCGCGGGTCCCCCCACGAGCAGTACTTC. Filled out from reference TRBV5-6 and TRBJ2-7, the complete variable domain reads DAGVTQSPTHLIKTRGQQVTLRCSPKSGHDTVSWYQQALGQGPQFIFQYYEEEERQRGNFPDRFSGHQFPNYSSELNVNALLLGDSALYLCASSDRGSPHEQYFGPGTRLTVT.

The chain joins TRBV28 to TRBJ1-4, with 7 positions matching TRBD1. V lost 6 bases to trimming and J lost 0 bases; unmatched junction nucleotides: 13. Per germline, CDR1 MDHEN and CDR2 SYDVKM. The CDR3 has 18 amino acids. CDR3 sequence reads: CASRRQGARTATNEKLFF. The CDR3 DNA reads TGTGCCAGCAGACGACAGGGCGCTAGAACAGCAACTAATGAAAAACTGTTTTTT.

This clone has a handful of counts. This chain joins TRBV14 and TRBJ2-7, with 7 bases that match TRBD2. The germline gives CDR1 SGHDN, CDR2 FVKESK. After removal of 1 base from V and 3 bases from J, the junction contained 6 bases not matched to a gene. This CDR3 has 15 amino acids. This CDR3 is CASSQAYGGVYEQYF. Here the CDR3 DNA reads TGTGCCAGCAGCCAAGCTTATGGGGGGGTCTACGAGCAGTACTTC. Full variable domain (missing parts from reference TRBV14 and TRBJ2-7): EAGVTQFPSHSVIEKGQTVTLRCDPISGHDNLYWYRRVMGKEIKFLLHFVKESKQDESGMPNNRFLAERTGGTYSTLKVQPAELEDSGVYFCASSQAYGGVYEQYFGPGTRLTVT.

This clone was observed once. The chain recombines TRBV6-1 with TRBJ1-1, with a possible D match to TRBD1 (6 bases). The CDR3 has 14 amino acids. Germline-derived CDR1 and CDR2 are MNHNS and SASEGT. V was shortened by 7 bases and J by 7 bases, with 19 bases between the two germline ends. CDR3 amino acids: CASTKLGARGEAFF. CDR3 in DNA: TGTGCCAGCACCAAATTGGGGGCGAGAGGTGAAGCTTTCTTT.

This clone was detected a few times. V and J are TRBV4-1 and TRBJ1-5; TRBD1 might be the D (6 bases). The CDR3 length is 16 residues. Germline V CDR1 and CDR2: MGHRA, YSYEKL. V gave up 4 bases and J gave up 4 bases, with 17 bases separating them. For the CDR3, the DNA is TGCGCCAGCAGCCCAGCGGGGGGGCGAGTTAATCAGCCCCAGCATTTT. This gives the protein CASSPAGGRVNQPQHF.

The rearrangement joins TRBV29-1 to TRBJ2-7; D is ambiguous. The germline CDR1 and CDR2 sequences are SQVTM and ANQGSEA. The V end lost 2 bases, the J end lost 2 bases, and 10 bases lay between the germline ends. This CDR3 spans 13 amino acids. CDR3 region: CSVEISGTYEQYF. The CDR3 bases are TGCAGCGTTGAAATTTCAGGAACCTACGAGCAGTACTTC.

This chain joins TRBV4-2 and TRBJ1-2; TRBD1 agrees at 7 bases. V shed 5 bases, J shed 1 base, and the junction held 16 bases outside the gene matches. Germline assignment: CDR1 LGHNA and CDR2 YNFKEQ. This CDR3 region has 18 residues. CDR3 in amino acids: CASSLSLLLGTDNYGYTF. Here the CDR3 DNA reads TGTGCCAGCAGCTTGTCGTTGCTATTAGGGACAGATAACTATGGCTACACCTTC.

The genes are TRBV6-5 and TRBJ1-1; TRBD1 matches at 7 bases. CDR1 is MNHEY and CDR2 is SVGAGI in the germline V gene. The CDR3 length is 14 residues. V lost 6 bases, J lost 11 bases, and 15 bases stayed unmatched. The CDR3 DNA follows: TGTGCCAGCAGGGCCGAAACAGGGGTTCTGTTGGCTTTCTTT. It translates to CASRAETGVLLAFF.

The rearrangement uses TRBV7-3 and TRBJ1-6; D remains unclear. Per germline, CDR1 SGHTA and CDR2 FQGTGA. Deletions cut 1 base from V and 8 bases from J, with 12 bases between. This CDR3 has 15 residues. CDR3 DNA: TGTGCCAGCAGCTTAAAGTCGGGAGGAGATTCACCCCTCCACTTT. Translation gives CASSLKSGGDSPLHF.

Of note for this clone: One junction end does not reproduce the germline sequence, and a read error may be involved. The chain combines TRBV7-9 with TRBJ2-5; TRBD1 agrees at 8 bases. Germline CDR1 and CDR2: SEHNR and FQNEAQ (reference sequence). This CDR3 has 16 residues. The CDR3 sequence: CSSSLPTGGQVETQYF. The DNA of the CDR3 is TGTTCCAGCAGCTTACCTACAGGGGGGCAGGTGGAGACCCAGTACTTC.

This chain joins TRBV6-1 and TRBJ1-2; 8 nucleotides agree with TRBD1. Germline V gene sequence: CDR1 MNHNS, CDR2 SASEGT. J was trimmed by 6 bases and V by 6 bases; bases with no gene match: 9. The CDR3 totals 14 residues. The CDR3 region is CASRIQGGRDGYTF. In DNA, the CDR3 is TGTGCCAGCAGGATACAGGGGGGGCGCGATGGCTACACCTTC.

The genes are TRBV15 and TRBJ1-1, with a tentative D call TRBD1 (5 bases). This CDR3 comprises 14 residues. V was cut by 1 base and J by 8 bases, with 14 bases left in between. Germline V gene lookup returns CDR1 LNHNV and CDR2 YYDKDF (reference sequence). For the CDR3, the DNA is TGTGCCACCAGCAGAGGGGGCTCTTTCGTAGAAGCTTTCTTT. This gives the protein CATSRGGSFVEAFF.

The chain couples TRBV6-5 to TRBJ1-2, with 9 bases matching TRBD1. The CDR3 length is 13 residues. Germline CDR1 is MNHEY and CDR2 is SVGAGI. V lost 9 bases and J lost 8; bases outside the gene matches: 10. CDR3 region: CASHRDRDAGYTF. The CDR3 nucleotides read TGTGCCAGTCACCGGGACAGGGACGCAGGCTACACCTTC.

The V and J genes are TRBV27 and TRBJ2-7; perhaps TRBD1 as D (5 bases). CDR1 is MNHEY and CDR2 is SMNVEV in the germline V gene (reference sequence). This CDR3 has 14 amino acids. V was cut by 8 bases and J by 1 base, with 15 bases left in between. CDR3 residues: CASSWTLTSYEQYF. CDR3 coding DNA: TGTGCCAGCTCATGGACACTCACTTCCTACGAGCAGTACTTC.

This clone was seen a few times. The chain employs TRBV10-2 and TRBJ1-4, with unresolved D. Germline CDR1 and CDR2: WSHSY and SAAADI. V lost 4 bases and J lost 4, with 7 bases in between. The CDR3 runs to 13 residues. The CDR3 nucleotides read TGCGCCAGCAGTGGTAGCCGTAATGAAAAACTGTTTTTT. Translated, it gives CASSGSRNEKLFF.

The V call is TRBV2, the J call TRBJ2-7; 9 bases agree with TRBD1. J was trimmed by 2 bases and V by 4 bases; bases with no gene match: 3. This CDR3 is 14 amino acids long. Germline V gene sequence: CDR1 SNHLY, CDR2 FYNNEI. The DNA for the CDR3 is TGTGCCAGCAGTGCTAGGACAGGGGCCTACGAGCAGTACTTC. Protein: CASSARTGAYEQYF.

The CDR3 loop is CASNHGQGAVGELFF. The CDR3 DNA reads as TGTGCCAGCAATCATGGACAGGGGGCTGTCGGGGAGCTGTTTTTT. This sequence joins TRBV27 and TRBJ2-2; TRBD1 matches at 11 bases. V shed 7 bases and J 7 bases; nucleotides not matched to a gene: 8. The length of the CDR3 is 15 residues. Germline CDR1 and CDR2: MNHEY and SMNVEV (reference sequence).

A single count supports this clone. The chain joins TRBV9 to TRBJ1-6; D unclear. The V gene's germline CDR1 is SGDLS and CDR2 YYNGEE. V gave up 3 bases and J gave up 0 bases, with 10 bases separating them. The CDR3 contains 16 residues. CDR3 nucleotides: TGTGCCAGCAGCGACGGAGGGAGCTCCTATAATTCACCCCTCCACTTT. Its translation: CASSDGGSSYNSPLHF.

This sequence joins TRBV5-1 and TRBJ1-6; TRBD1 matches 7 bases. CDR3 size: 14 residues. The V and J ends lost 3 bases and 7 bases, in that order; junction bases with no gene match: 4. Germline loops: CDR1 SGHRS, CDR2 YFSETQ. In DNA form, the CDR3 reads TGCGCCAGCAGCTCTACAGGGGAAAATTCACCCCTCCACTTT. The encoded protein is CASSSTGENSPLHF.

V usage is TRBV19 and J usage is TRBJ2-1; D is unclear. V dropped 8 bases and J dropped 4 bases, with 15 bases sitting between them. This CDR3 comprises 14 residues. Germline V lookup: CDR1 LNHDA, CDR2 SQIVND (reference sequence). The CDR3, as DNA: TGTGCCAGTTCTTCTGATCCTAAATACAATGAGCAGTTCTTC. It translates to CASSSDPKYNEQFF.

V gene TRBV9 combines with J gene TRBJ2-5; D is undetermined. Trimming took 5 bases from V and 0 from J, leaving 8 bases between them. CDR3 length: 13 residues. CDR1 is SGDLS and CDR2 is YYNGEE in the germline V gene. CDR3 DNA sequence: TGTGCCAGCAGTGAGAGGTACCAAGAGACCCAGTACTTC. Residues: CASSERYQETQYF.